Below, 17 T cell receptor beta chains from the same sample are listed, as sequenced in a study of control samples from healthy donors and cancer patients. Using immunoSEQ multiplex PCR, the repertoire was profiled, and TCRdb retains in-frame clones only, with some absent. The data hold a few hundred thousand clones, with 80% to 95% observed a single time. The specimen sequenced was PBMCs. These TCRs come from a man aged 35-49 years with head and neck cancer.

The genes are TRBV11-3 and TRBJ2-5; D remains ambiguous. The CDR3 consists of 14 residues. Trimming stripped 2 bases from V and 1 base from J, with 8 bases between. CDR1 is SGHNT and CDR2 is YENEEA in the germline V gene. CDR3 sequence (DNA): TGTGCCAGCAGCTTAAATAGGGCCCAAGAGACCCAGTACTTC. This codes for CASSLNRAQETQYF.

V and J are TRBV18 and TRBJ2-5; TRBD1 agrees at 9 bases. This CDR3 contains 13 residues. Unmatched junction bases numbered 3, after V lost 6 bases and J lost 4 bases. Looked up from germline, CDR1 is KGHSH and CDR2 is LQKENI. CDR3 sequence (DNA): TGTGCCAGCTCGACAGGGGGACGAGAGACCCAGTACTTC. Its protein is CASSTGGRETQYF. Using reference TRBV18 and TRBJ2-5 for the parts outside the CDR3, the full variable domain is NAGVMQNPRHLVRRRGQEARLRCSPMKGHSHVYWYRQLPEEGLKFMVYLQKENIIDESGMPKERFSAEFPKEGPSILRIQQVVRGDSAAYFCASSTGGRETQYFGPGTRLLVL.

J is TRBJ1-4 and V is TRBV7-2; weak D call: TRBD1 (6 bases). This CDR3 comprises 12 residues. Germline V CDR1 and CDR2: SGHTA, FQGNSA. Trimming pared 5 bases from V and 14 bases from J, leaving 15 bases between. The CDR3 here is CASSQGGPELFF. The CDR3 nucleotides are TGTGCCAGCAGCCAAGGGGGGCCCGAGCTGTTTTTT. The full variable domain, its missing parts supplied by reference TRBV7-2 and TRBJ1-4, is GAGVSQSPSNKVTEKGKDVELRCDPISGHTALYWYRQSLGQGLEFLIYFQGNSAPDKSGLPSDRFSAERTGGSVSTLTIQRTQQEDSAVYLCASSQGGPELFFGSGTQLSVL.

The gene calls are TRBV28 and TRBJ1-5; 7 bases match TRBD1. The CDR3 is 15 amino acids. Looked up from germline, CDR1 is MDHEN and CDR2 is SYDVKM. Germline trimming cut 8 bases from V and 3 bases from J; bases unmatched to any gene: 10. CDR3: CASGRGGQNNQPQHF. CDR3 nucleotide sequence: TGTGCCAGCGGTCGTGGGGGACAGAACAATCAGCCCCAGCATTTT.

This sequence joins TRBV29-1 and TRBJ1-1, with a possible D match to TRBD1 (6 bases). Looked up from germline, CDR1 is SQVTM and CDR2 is ANQGSEA. The germline V and J ends were trimmed by 7 bases and 2 bases, with 14 bases remaining between them. CDR3 length: 13 amino acids. The CDR3 reads CSGPGHGNTEAFF. The CDR3 DNA follows: TGCAGCGGCCCGGGACATGGAAACACTGAAGCTTTCTTT. The variable domain in full, completed from reference TRBV29-1 and TRBJ1-1, reads SAVISQKPSRDICQRGTSLTIQCQVDSQVTMMFWYRQQPGQSLTLIATANQGSEATYESGFVIDKFPISRPNLTFSTLTVSNMSPEDSSIYLCSGPGHGNTEAFFGQGTRLTVV.

The chain carries TRBV29-1 and TRBJ1-6, with unresolved D. This CDR3 contains 13 residues. The germline V and J ends were trimmed by 5 bases and 6 bases, with 11 bases remaining between them. Germline V gene lookup returns CDR1 SQVTM and CDR2 ANQGSEA. As DNA, the CDR3 is TGCAGCGTTCGCGGCTCCCCTAATTCACCCCTCCACTTT. Translation: CSVRGSPNSPLHF. Full variable domain (missing parts from reference TRBV29-1 and TRBJ1-6): SAVISQKPSRDICQRGTSLTIQCQVDSQVTMMFWYRQQPGQSLTLIATANQGSEATYESGFVIDKFPISRPNLTFSTLTVSNMSPEDSSIYLCSVRGSPNSPLHFGNGTRLTVT.

V usage is TRBV5-6 and J usage is TRBJ1-2, with D unresolved. CDR3 length: 13 residues. Trimming left V 4 bases short and J 6 bases short, with 13 bases between. Germline CDR1 reads SGHDT; CDR2 reads YYEEEE. The CDR3 is CASSPRGIHGYTF. The CDR3 nucleotides are TGTGCCAGCAGCCCCCGTGGTATCCATGGCTACACCTTC. The full variable domain, with the rest looked up from reference TRBV5-6 and TRBJ1-2, is DAGVTQSPTHLIKTRGQQVTLRCSPKSGHDTVSWYQQALGQGPQFIFQYYEEEERQRGNFPDRFSGHQFPNYSSELNVNALLLGDSALYLCASSPRGIHGYTFGSGTRLTVV.

The chain is built from TRBV5-1 and TRBJ2-3; the match to TRBD2 covers 7 bases. V shed 1 base, J shed 2 bases, and the junction held 4 bases outside the gene matches. Germline CDR1 SGHRS, CDR2 YFSETQ. The CDR3 sequence is 15 residues long. CDR3 in amino acids: CASSLQRGPTDTQYF. The DNA of the CDR3 is TGCGCCAGCAGCTTGCAGCGGGGCCCCACAGATACGCAGTATTTT.

CDR3 sequence (DNA): TGTGCCAGCAGTGAAATTGACAGGGGGGTTGGGAACACTGAAGCTTTCTTT. Translation gives CASSEIDRGVGNTEAFF. V is TRBV6-1 and J is TRBJ1-1; 9 bases fit TRBD1. Trimming cost V 2 bases and J 1 base; bases outside gene matches: 8. CDR3 size: 17 residues. CDR1 and CDR2 from the germline V gene are MNHNS and SASEGT.

The chain joins TRBV27 to TRBJ2-7, with D perhaps matching TRBD1 (5 bases). The V and J ends lost 2 bases and 4 bases respectively, with 9 bases between them. Germline loops: CDR1 MNHEY, CDR2 SMNVEV (reference sequence). The CDR3 runs to 13 residues. Here the CDR3 reads CASSLMAGYEQYF. In DNA, the CDR3 is TGTGCCAGCAGTTTAATGGCAGGGTACGAGCAGTACTTC.

The V and J genes are TRBV9 and TRBJ1-4, with 8 bases lining up with TRBD1. Germline-derived CDR1 and CDR2 are SGDLS and YYNGEE. V lost 3 bases to trimming and J lost 5 bases; unmatched junction nucleotides: 3. This CDR3 has 14 amino acids. CDR3 sequence (DNA): TGTGCCAGCAGCGAGGGACAGGAAAATGAAAAACTGTTTTTT. It codes for CASSEGQENEKLFF.

This clone was detected once. The rearrangement joins TRBV5-1 to TRBJ2-3; 8 bases are a match to TRBD1. This CDR3 is built from 15 residues. Looked up from germline, CDR1 is SGHRS and CDR2 is YFSETQ. V shed 4 bases and J 2 bases; nucleotides not matched to a gene: 6. CDR3 residues: CASSAGQDFTDTQYF. CDR3 sequence (DNA): TGCGCCAGCAGCGCGGGACAGGACTTCACAGATACGCAGTATTTT.

J is TRBJ2-3 and V is TRBV2; D is undetermined. Germline CDR1 SNHLY, CDR2 FYNNEI. The V gene lost 3 bases and the J gene lost 0 bases, with 10 bases spanning the gap. The CDR3 has 15 amino acids. CDR3 loop: CASSDGIGSTDTQYF. Written as DNA, the CDR3 is TGTGCCAGCAGTGATGGGATCGGCAGCACAGATACGCAGTATTTT.

The gene calls are TRBV5-5 and TRBJ1-1; D is unresolved. The CDR3 sequence is 14 residues long. V was shortened by 0 bases and J by 0 bases, with 6 bases between the two germline ends. CDR1 SGHKS and CDR2 YYEKEE come from the germline V gene (reference sequence). CDR3 amino acids: CASSLEGMNTEAFF. CDR3 nucleotide sequence: TGTGCCAGCAGCTTGGAGGGAATGAACACTGAAGCTTTCTTT.

The chain is built from TRBV7-2 and TRBJ2-1; D call uncertain. This CDR3 is built from 11 residues. Germline V gene sequence: CDR1 SGHTA, CDR2 FQGNSA. Trimming stripped 1 base from V and 9 bases from J, with 4 bases between. The CDR3 coding sequence is TGTGCCAGCAGCTTAGTCCTTGAGCAGTTCTTC. Residues: CASSLVLEQFF. Full variable domain (rest looked up from reference TRBV7-2 and TRBJ2-1): GAGVSQSPSNKVTEKGKDVELRCDPISGHTALYWYRQSLGQGLEFLIYFQGNSAPDKSGLPSDRFSAERTGGSVSTLTIQRTQQEDSAVYLCASSLVLEQFFGPGTRLTVL.

J is TRBJ1-1 and V is TRBV3-1 (or the pseudogene TRBV3-2); D might be TRBD1 (5 bases). There are 13 residues in the CDR3. Trimming cost V 0 bases and J 10 bases, with 12 bases left between them. Germline CDR1 is LGHDT and CDR2 is YNNKEL (reference sequence). The CDR3 loop is CASSQDVSGGAFF. DNA of the CDR3: TGTGCCAGCAGCCAAGATGTTTCGGGGGGAGCTTTCTTT.

This chain links TRBV29-1 with TRBJ2-3; weak D call: TRBD2 (5 bases). Germline V gene data show CDR1 as SQVTM and CDR2 as ANQGSEA. The CDR3 totals 13 residues. With 4 bases removed from V and 4 bases from J, the gap between germline ends came to 12 bases. CDR3 DNA sequence: TGCAGCGTTGTTAGGACTGGCTCAGATACGCAGTATTTT. Its protein is CSVVRTGSDTQYF.